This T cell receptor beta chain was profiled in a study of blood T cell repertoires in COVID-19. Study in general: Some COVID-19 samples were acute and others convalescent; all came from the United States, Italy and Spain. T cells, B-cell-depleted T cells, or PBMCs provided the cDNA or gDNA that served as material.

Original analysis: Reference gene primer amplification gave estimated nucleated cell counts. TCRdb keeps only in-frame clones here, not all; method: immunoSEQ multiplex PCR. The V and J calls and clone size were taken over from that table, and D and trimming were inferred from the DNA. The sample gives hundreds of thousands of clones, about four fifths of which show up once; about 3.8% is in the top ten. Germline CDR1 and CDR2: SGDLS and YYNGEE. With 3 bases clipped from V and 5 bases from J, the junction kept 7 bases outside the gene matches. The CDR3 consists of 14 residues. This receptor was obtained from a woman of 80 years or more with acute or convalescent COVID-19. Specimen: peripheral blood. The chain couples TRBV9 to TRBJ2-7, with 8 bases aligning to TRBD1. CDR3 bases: TGTGCCAGCAGCGCCCGGGGACAGGTCAACGAGCAGTACTTC. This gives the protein CASSARGQVNEQYF.